These T cell receptor beta chains were read from a single sample in a study of blood T cells in healthy people across ages. Each CDR3 protein gets one entry after TCRdb re-called the 5' RACE reads with MiXCR. The sample carries more than 800,000 distinct CDR3 sequences, 35% to 50% recorded once. The source material was blood. The receptors were gathered from a woman in her sixties or seventies in good health. CDR3s include the opening cysteine and the closing phenylalanine or tryptophan. The order of the fields is clone size, V gene, D gene, J gene, CDR3 length, CDR3 protein, CDR3 DNA. D genes are given only for firm matches. Only some rows state a clone size, as once, few, many or a class for expanded clones.

size: once; V: TRBV18; D: TRBD2; J: TRBJ2-1; length: 16; CDR3: CASSPPLAGVFNEQFF; DNA: TGTGCCAGCTCACCACCTCTTGCGGGAGTATTCAATGAGCAGTTCTTC
size: few; V: TRBV30; D: TRBD2; J: TRBJ2-1; length: 15; CDR3: CAWSSSSGSYNEQFF; DNA: TGTGCCTGGAGTTCGTCTAGCGGATCCTACAATGAGCAGTTCTTC
size: .; V: TRBV6-2/TRBV6-3; D: .; J: TRBJ1-3; length: 13; CDR3: CASSGEAGNTIYF; DNA: TGTGCCAGCAGTGGGGAGGCCGGAAACACCATATATTTT
size: few; V: TRBV9; D: TRBD1; J: TRBJ2-4; length: 11; CDR3: CASSGRTGKYF; DNA: TGTGCCAGCAGCGGGCGGACAGGCAAGTACTTC
size: few; V: TRBV20-1; D: .; J: TRBJ2-7; length: 13; CDR3: CSARYRNAYEQYF; DNA: TGCAGTGCTAGATACAGGAACGCGTACGAGCAGTACTTC
size: .; V: TRBV6-6; D: .; J: TRBJ2-3; length: 15; CDR3: CASSYFPTSTDTQYF; DNA: TGTGCCAGCAGTTACTTCCCGACTAGCACAGATACGCAGTATTTT
size: many; V: TRBV29-1; D: .; J: TRBJ2-5; length: 11; CDR3: CSVDGGETQYF; DNA: TGCAGCGTTGATGGAGGAGAGACCCAGTACTTC
size: many; V: TRBV6-5; D: TRBD2; J: TRBJ2-5; length: 16; CDR3: CASSLGTSGGQETQYF; DNA: TGTGCCAGCAGTCTCGGGACTAGCGGAGGCCAAGAGACCCAGTACTTC
size: .; V: TRBV19; D: .; J: TRBJ1-1; length: 14; CDR3: CASSIGGRGTEAFF; DNA: TGTGCCAGTAGTATTGGGGGGCGCGGCACTGAAGCTTTCTTT
size: .; V: TRBV29-1; D: .; J: TRBJ2-2; length: 13; CDR3: CSVRDSYTGELFF; DNA: TGCAGCGTTCGAGACTCTTACACCGGGGAGCTGTTTTTT
size: .; V: TRBV4-1; D: TRBD2; J: TRBJ2-3; length: 18; CDR3: CASSHPGLARERTDTQYF; DNA: TGCGCCAGCAGCCATCCCGGACTAGCTAGGGAAAGGACAGATACGCAGTATTTT
size: .; V: TRBV4-1; D: TRBD1; J: TRBJ2-7; length: 15; CDR3: CASSRSPGGTYEQYF; DNA: TGCGCCAGCAGCCGTTCACCAGGGGGAACCTACGAGCAGTACTTC
size: .; V: TRBV2; D: .; J: TRBJ2-5; length: 13; CDR3: CASSRDIYNEQYF; DNA: TGTGCCAGCAGTCGGGACATCTACAATGAGCAGTACTTC
size: .; V: TRBV7-9; D: .; J: TRBJ2-3; length: 14; CDR3: CASSLGPITDTQYF; DNA: TGTGCCAGCAGCTTGGGACCGATTACAGATACGCAGTATTTT
size: few; V: TRBV5-1; D: .; J: TRBJ2-3; length: 13; CDR3: CASSPAVTDTQYF; DNA: TGCGCCAGCAGCCCAGCTGTCACAGATACGCAGTATTTT
size: few; V: TRBV27; D: TRBD2; J: TRBJ2-7; length: 15; CDR3: CASSLSAGARYEQYF; DNA: TGTGCCAGCAGTTTATCAGCGGGAGCTCGCTACGAGCAGTACTTC
size: many; V: TRBV10-3; D: .; J: TRBJ2-7; length: 15; CDR3: CAISLVEDPSYEQYF; DNA: TGTGCCATCAGCCTCGTGGAGGACCCCTCCTACGAGCAGTACTTC
size: .; V: TRBV10-1; D: .; J: TRBJ2-7; length: 13; CDR3: CASSEDPGGEQYF; DNA: TGCGCCAGCAGTGAAGACCCCGGGGGCGAGCAGTACTTC
size: few; V: TRBV11-2; D: .; J: TRBJ2-1; length: 16; CDR3: CASSLLGLSSYNEQFF; DNA: TGTGCCAGCAGTCTTCTGGGGCTGAGCTCCTACAATGAGCAGTTCTTC
size: .; V: TRBV20-1; D: TRBD2; J: TRBJ2-7; length: 17; CDR3: CSARDASGRQSSYEQYF; DNA: TGCAGTGCTAGAGATGCCAGCGGGAGGCAAAGCTCCTACGAGCAGTACTTC
size: .; V: TRBV10-3; D: .; J: TRBJ2-5; length: 14; CDR3: CAISDEVVEETQYF; DNA: TGTGCCATCAGTGATGAGGTCGTAGAGGAGACCCAGTACTTC
size: once; V: TRBV5-1; D: .; J: TRBJ1-1; length: 11; CDR3: CASSGQTEAFF; DNA: TGCGCCAGCAGCGGACAGACTGAAGCTTTCTTT
size: .; V: TRBV4-2; D: TRBD1; J: TRBJ2-7; length: 15; CDR3: CASSQGTGAVYEQYF; DNA: TGTGCCAGCAGCCAAGGGACAGGGGCCGTCTACGAGCAGTACTTC
size: few; V: TRBV12-3/TRBV12-4; D: .; J: TRBJ2-5; length: 14; CDR3: CASSFYGPQGTQYF; DNA: TGTGCCAGCAGTTTCTATGGGCCCCAGGGGACCCAGTACTTC
size: few; V: TRBV9; D: .; J: TRBJ2-3; length: 15; CDR3: CASSIGGVSTDTQYF; DNA: TGTGCCAGCAGCATCGGGGGCGTTAGCACAGATACGCAGTATTTT
size: many; V: TRBV3-1; D: .; J: TRBJ1-6; length: 14; CDR3: CASSPVAYNSPLHF; DNA: TGTGCCAGCAGCCCCGTCGCCTATAATTCACCCCTCCACTTT
size: .; V: TRBV5-1; D: .; J: TRBJ1-1; length: 11; CDR3: CASSYDREAFF; DNA: TGCGCCAGCAGTTACGACAGGGAAGCTTTCTTT
size: many; V: TRBV6-6; D: .; J: TRBJ2-5; length: 12; CDR3: CASAGVKETQYF; DNA: TGTGCCAGTGCAGGGGTGAAAGAGACCCAGTACTTC
size: .; V: TRBV2; D: TRBD1; J: TRBJ1-4; length: 16; CDR3: CASTQNPGTVNEKLFF; DNA: TGTGCCAGCACCCAGAATCCCGGGACAGTTAATGAAAAACTGTTTTTT
size: .; V: TRBV6-6; D: .; J: TRBJ2-1; length: 17; CDR3: CASSYLDHSSSYNEQFF; DNA: TGTGCCAGCAGTTACCTGGACCACTCAAGCTCCTACAATGAGCAGTTCTTC
size: medium-sized; V: TRBV7-2; D: TRBD2; J: TRBJ2-1; length: 15; CDR3: CASSLSGSSYNEQFF; DNA: TGTGCCAGCAGCTTAAGCGGGAGTTCCTACAATGAGCAGTTCTTC
size: .; V: TRBV30; D: .; J: TRBJ2-5; length: 11; CDR3: CAWDAGETQYF; DNA: TGTGCCTGGGACGCGGGGGAGACCCAGTACTTC